The entry below describes one T cell receptor beta chain. The antigen remains undetermined. The sample belongs to a study of human T cells and chemical hapten exposure. Study as a whole: The study lasted roughly 26 weeks, and patients were dosed weekly with diphenylcyclopropenone on the scalp throughout. Findings of the study overall: Following DPC sensitization, TCRs present above 1 in 1000 frequency showed no change. Patch test score was positively correlated with the counts of TCRs that had expanded at PT1.

V lost 3 bases and J 3 bases, leaving 17 bases between the germline ends. The CDR3 is 16 residues long. Germline V gene data show CDR1 as LGHDT and CDR2 as YNNKEL (reference sequence). TCRdb ran MiXCR on the RACE reads and lists one entry per CDR3 protein. The sample lists 300,000 to 350,000 distinct CDR3 sequences, roughly 6.9% seen once, with 7.5% to 8.5% in the top ten. The time point denotes: patch test 1, 2 weeks after DPC sensitization. As to treatment: therapeutic diphenylcyclopropenone sensitization with weekly scalp DPC. The rearrangement uses TRBV3-1 and TRBJ1-2; D is uncertain. The sequence was obtained from a woman younger than 30 with alopecia areata. Some clones in this sample may be carry-over from other donors' samples. Sequenced here: whole blood, sampled in connection with sensitization to the hapten diphenylcyclopropenone (DPC). This CDR3 reads CASSQQNAGGYYGYTF. CDR3 coding DNA: TGTGCCAGCAGCCAGCAGAACGCGGGAGGATACTATGGCTACACCTTC. The variable domain in full, with the rest retrieved from reference TRBV3-1 and TRBJ1-2, is DTAVSQTPKYLVTQMGNDKSIKCEQNLGHDTMYWYKQDSKKFLKIMFSYNNKELIINETVPNRFSPKSPDKAHLNLHINSLELGDSAVYFCASSQQNAGGYYGYTFGSGTRLTVV.